The next 27 T cell receptor beta chains were all read from a single sample in a study of Ad26.COV2.S vaccination and SARS-CoV-2 variants. As to treatment: over 15 received Ad26.COV2.S at low or high dose, single or two shots; several received placebo; per-sample allocation not given. The study sampled participants on day 63 after the first vaccine or placebo injection. TCRdb keeps only in-frame clones here, not all; method: immunoSEQ multiplex PCR. Of 440,000 or so clones listed, roughly nine tenths are singletons. Sequencing used peripheral blood, obtained in a trial of Ad26.COV2.S vaccine versus placebo. The receptors come from a person aged 18-60 years who received the Ad26.COV2.S COVID-19 vaccine or a placebo.

Remarks on this clone: The germline gene is not matched at one end of the junction; a read error may be the cause. The chain is built from TRBV7-6 and TRBJ2-1; TRBD2 matches 16 bases. CDR1 and CDR2 (germline): SGHVS, FNYEAQ. This CDR3 has 17 amino acids. CDR3 in DNA: TGTGCCAGCAGCTTGACTACTGGGACTAGCGGGAGGGCCCCCCGCGTCTTC. Amino acids: CASSLTTGTSGRAPRVF.

There are a few counts of this clone. J is TRBJ2-1 and V is TRBV5-4; 12 bases match TRBD2. This CDR3 has 16 residues. The V gene end was trimmed by 1 base and the J gene end by 7 bases; junction bases not matched to a gene: 6. Germline loops: CDR1 SGHNT, CDR2 YYREEE (reference sequence). The CDR3 DNA sequence: TGTGCCAGCAGCTTGCTTCGACTAGCGGGGGTAAATGAGCAGTTCTTC. As protein: CASSLLRLAGVNEQFF.

V gene TRBV19 combines with J gene TRBJ2-3; a weak D match, TRBD2 (6 bases). The V gene's germline CDR1 is LNHDA and CDR2 SQIVND (reference sequence). V was trimmed by 4 bases and J by 2 bases, leaving 19 bases between them. The CDR3 has 17 amino acids. The CDR3 nucleotides are TGTGCCAGTAGTAAACCCAGGTCTGGGGGGAACACAGATACGCAGTATTTT. Amino acid sequence: CASSKPRSGGNTDTQYF. Using reference TRBV19 and TRBJ2-3 for the parts outside the CDR3, the full variable domain is DGGITQSPKYLFRKEGQNVTLSCEQNLNHDAMYWYRQDPGQGLRLIYYSQIVNDFQKGDIAEGYSVSREKKESFPLTVTSAQKNPTAFYLCASSKPRSGGNTDTQYFGPGTRLTVL.

The chain carries TRBV16 and TRBJ1-3, with D maybe TRBD1 (5 bases). Germline V gene sequence: CDR1 KGHSY, CDR2 FQNENV. The CDR3 is 15 amino acids. The V gene lost 2 bases and the J gene lost 2 bases, with 10 bases spanning the gap. This CDR3 is CASSQGKGPGNTIYF. The CDR3, as DNA: TGTGCCAGCAGCCAAGGCAAGGGACCTGGAAACACCATATATTTT.

The chain couples TRBV12-3 or TRBV12-4 to TRBJ2-5; tentative D call: TRBD2 (6 bases). The V gene lost 1 base and the J gene lost 7 bases, with 10 bases spanning the gap. CDR3 length: 13 residues. The CDR3 spells CASSLGRGWTQYF. The CDR3 coding sequence is TGTGCCAGCAGTTTAGGGAGGGGTTGGACCCAGTACTTC.

The chain joins TRBV15 to TRBJ2-1; possibly TRBD2 for D (5 bases). The ends were cut back, 4 bases at V and 0 bases at J, with 10 bases in the middle. Germline values: CDR1 LNHNV, CDR2 YYDKDF (reference sequence). The CDR3 sequence is 15 residues long. CDR3 sequence reads: CATSTTGFSYNEQFF. The CDR3 DNA sequence: TGTGCCACCAGCACGACGGGATTCTCCTACAATGAGCAGTTCTTC.

This chain connects TRBV18 to TRBJ1-5, with 8 bases fitting TRBD1. V was clipped by 0 bases and J by 5 bases; unmatched bases: 6. This CDR3 has 16 amino acids. CDR1 is KGHSH and CDR2 is LQKENI in the germline V gene. The CDR3 is CASSPPTGVVYQPQHF. CDR3 DNA: TGTGCCAGCTCACCACCGACAGGGGTCGTATATCAGCCCCAGCATTTT.

The chain combines TRBV24-1 with TRBJ2-1; 8 bases align to TRBD2. Per the germline V gene, CDR1 is KGHDR and CDR2 is SFDVKD. V lost 5 bases, J lost 6 bases, and 5 bases stayed unmatched. This CDR3 is 14 amino acids long. The CDR3, as DNA: TGTGCCACCAGTGCGCTAGCGGGTAGCAATGAGCAGTTCTTC. This translates into CATSALAGSNEQFF.

The chain has TRBV15 and TRBJ2-7, with 7 bases lining up with TRBD1. Germline CDR1 and CDR2: LNHNV and YYDKDF (reference sequence). V lost 3 bases to trimming and J lost 0 bases; unmatched junction nucleotides: 11. The CDR3 is 17 amino acids. The CDR3 DNA follows: TGTGCCACCAGCAGGGAGCTTAGACAGGGAAGCTCCTACGAGCAGTACTTC. Protein sequence: CATSRELRQGSSYEQYF.

CDR3 protein: CASTHGQVGYTF. The CDR3 nucleotides read TGTGCCAGCACCCATGGACAGGTCGGCTACACCTTC. This sequence joins TRBV5-8 and TRBJ1-2, with 7 bases that match TRBD1. The V gene's germline CDR1 is SGHTS and CDR2 YDEGEE. The CDR3 length is 12 residues. The trim removed 6 bases at V and 8 bases at J, leaving 7 bases unmatched.

The genes are TRBV2 and TRBJ2-5; D uncertain. Germline V gene sequence: CDR1 SNHLY, CDR2 FYNNEI. This CDR3 is 14 amino acids long. Trimming stripped 7 bases from V and 5 bases from J, with 17 bases between. CDR3 region: CASNQGGEEETQYF. DNA of the CDR3: TGTGCCAGCAATCAAGGTGGCGAAGAGGAGACCCAGTACTTC.

This rearrangement joins TRBV28 to TRBJ1-5; perhaps TRBD1 as D (5 bases). V lost 3 bases to trimming and J lost 5 bases, with 17 bases between them. Germline values: CDR1 MDHEN, CDR2 SYDVKM. The CDR3 spans 16 residues. The CDR3 loop reads CASSFHVGQSDQPQHF. The CDR3 region has the DNA TGTGCCAGCAGTTTCCATGTGGGGCAGAGTGATCAGCCCCAGCATTTT.

The J gene is TRBJ2-1, the V gene TRBV6-5, with 12 positions matching TRBD2. Unmatched junction bases numbered 4, after V lost 2 bases and J lost 8 bases. Germline CDR1 MNHEY, CDR2 SVGAGI. The CDR3 runs 15 residues. The CDR3 spells CASSYASGRVDEQFF. The CDR3 DNA follows: TGTGCCAGCAGTTACGCTAGCGGGAGGGTGGATGAGCAGTTCTTC.

The rearrangement links TRBV5-1 to TRBJ1-2; 10 positions agree with TRBD1. The CDR3 consists of 14 residues. From germline, CDR1 is SGHRS and CDR2 YFSETQ. V lost 4 bases to trimming and J lost 7 bases; unmatched junction nucleotides: 7. The CDR3 spells CASSIGQGVVGYTF. The CDR3 coding sequence is TGCGCCAGCAGCATCGGACAGGGGGTGGTTGGCTACACCTTC.

The chain couples TRBV6-5 to TRBJ2-3, with 12 bases aligning to TRBD2. Looked up from germline, CDR1 is MNHEY and CDR2 is SVGAGI. V trimming: 5 bases; J trimming: 7 bases; junction bases outside the gene matches: 7. CDR3 size: 15 residues. CDR3 sequence: CASSKTSGSLNTQYF. The CDR3 coding sequence is TGTGCCAGCAGTAAGACTAGCGGGAGTCTAAATACGCAGTATTTT.

V usage is TRBV27 and J usage is TRBJ1-2; D perhaps matches TRBD1 (6 bases). V was pared by 11 bases and J by 4 bases, with 17 bases between. The CDR3 is 13 amino acids. Per germline, CDR1 MNHEY and CDR2 SMNVEV (reference sequence). The CDR3 DNA reads as TGTGCCCAGGGGACCACAGGGCGCTATGGCTACACCTTC. Translation: CAQGTTGRYGYTF.

The chain combines TRBV5-1 with TRBJ2-1, with TRBD2 identical over 9 bases. This CDR3 contains 16 residues. Germline CDR1 SGHRS, CDR2 YFSETQ. V shed 7 bases and J 8 bases; nucleotides not matched to a gene: 16. CDR3 nucleotides: TGCGCCAGCGCCTTTGGGACTAGCTCCGATCGGGATGAGCAGTTCTTC. Translating gives CASAFGTSSDRDEQFF.

The chain recombines TRBV6-5 with TRBJ2-7; D not certain. Germline CDR1 reads MNHEY; CDR2 reads SVGAGI. Trimming removed 2 bases from V and 2 bases from J, with 10 bases in between. The CDR3 sequence is 14 residues long. For the CDR3, the DNA is TGTGCCAGCAGTTACGCGCCAGGCGCCTACGAGCAGTACTTC. Encoded protein: CASSYAPGAYEQYF.

This chain links TRBV7-9 with TRBJ2-6; D perhaps matches TRBD1 (6 bases). V lost 6 bases and J lost 2, with 8 bases in between. This CDR3 is 14 amino acids long. Germline CDR1 and CDR2: SEHNR and FQNEAQ (reference sequence). In nucleotides, the CDR3 is TGTGCCAGCAGACAGGGCCCTGGGGCCAACGTCCTGACTTTC. This translates into CASRQGPGANVLTF.

CDR3 nucleotide sequence: TGCGCCAGCAGCCCGGACAGGGGCAATCAGCCCCAGCATTTT. Translated, it gives CASSPDRGNQPQHF. The chain combines TRBV10-1 with TRBJ1-5; 8 bases fit TRBD1. The CDR3 covers 14 residues. V lost 6 bases and J lost 2; bases outside the gene matches: 3. From germline, CDR1 is WNHNN and CDR2 SYGVQD (reference sequence).

The chain joins TRBV10-3 to TRBJ2-3; no definite D call. The V end was cut by 0 bases, the J end by 5 bases, with 12 bases between. CDR3 length: 15 amino acids. The V gene's germline CDR1 is ENHRY and CDR2 SYGVKD. The CDR3 reads CAISESIVGGDTQYF. CDR3 DNA: TGTGCCATCAGTGAGTCCATTGTCGGCGGAGATACGCAGTATTTT.

The J gene is TRBJ2-5, the V gene TRBV2; TRBD2 aligns across 8 bases. Per germline, CDR1 SNHLY and CDR2 FYNNEI. The CDR3 contains 14 residues. The V and J ends lost 8 bases and 7 bases, in that order; junction bases with no gene match: 12. CDR3 residues: CASRLTSGDGTQYF. The CDR3 coding sequence is TGTGCCAGCCGCCTAACTAGCGGAGACGGGACCCAGTACTTC.

This clone was counted between two and nine times. The J gene is TRBJ1-3, the V gene TRBV9, with D possibly TRBD1 on 5 matching bases. From germline, CDR1 is SGDLS and CDR2 YYNGEE. V was cut by 0 bases and J by 4 bases, with 14 bases left in between. There are 16 residues in the CDR3. CDR3 in amino acids: CASSVATGGNGNTIYF. In DNA form, the CDR3 reads TGTGCCAGCAGCGTAGCTACCGGGGGAAACGGAAACACCATATATTTT.

The chain is built from TRBV28 and TRBJ2-3; 9 positions agree with TRBD1. The V gene end was trimmed by 6 bases and the J gene end by 5 bases; junction bases not matched to a gene: 9. The CDR3 sequence is 15 residues long. Germline-derived CDR1 and CDR2 are MDHEN and SYDVKM. The CDR3 DNA follows: TGTGCCAGCAGCCCTAACAGGGGGCGCAAAGATACGCAGTATTTT. Encoded protein: CASSPNRGRKDTQYF.

The chain joins TRBV5-4 to TRBJ1-2; D remains unclear. The V and J ends lost 0 bases and 1 base respectively, with 7 bases between them. This CDR3 spans 14 amino acids. Germline-derived CDR1 and CDR2 are SGHNT and YYREEE (reference sequence). CDR3 nucleotides: TGTGCCAGCAGCTTGGGCAGGAGTAACTATGGCTACACCTTC. As protein: CASSLGRSNYGYTF.

The genes are TRBV18 and TRBJ2-7; 7 bases are shared with TRBD2. Per the germline V gene, CDR1 is KGHSH and CDR2 is LQKENI. The V and J ends lost 3 bases and 2 bases, in that order; junction bases with no gene match: 1. The CDR3 is 13 amino acids. The CDR3 sequence is CASSPSGTYEQYF. The CDR3 DNA sequence: TGTGCCAGCTCACCCAGCGGGACCTACGAGCAGTACTTC. The full variable domain, with the rest looked up from reference TRBV18 and TRBJ2-7, is NAGVMQNPRHLVRRRGQEARLRCSPMKGHSHVYWYRQLPEEGLKFMVYLQKENIIDESGMPKERFSAEFPKEGPSILRIQQVVRGDSAAYFCASSPSGTYEQYFGPGTRLTVT.

This clone was picked up a small number of times. The rearrangement links TRBV7-2 to TRBJ1-2; 7 bases line up with TRBD1. After removal of 0 bases from V and 4 bases from J, the junction contained 11 bases not matched to a gene. The CDR3 sequence is 17 residues long. Per germline, CDR1 SGHTA and CDR2 FQGNSA. This chain's CDR3 is CASSLAPGQLNSYGYTF. CDR3 coding DNA: TGTGCCAGCAGCTTAGCCCCGGGACAGCTGAATTCCTATGGCTACACCTTC.